This is a list of T cell receptor beta chains from one sample in a study of CD8+CD57+ T cells in acquired aplastic anemia. One entry per CDR3 protein, called by TCRdb with MiXCR from the reads. The sample consists of about 180,000 distinct CDR3 sequences, about half of them appearing once. Sample: sorted CD4+, CD8+, or CD8+CD57+ T cells (not recorded which) from PBMCs. These receptors all come from a human donor with aplastic anemia. Each CDR3 is given with its conserved first and last residue. The D gene is left open where the match is weak. Clone size appears in some rows only: once, few, many, or a class for an expanded clone.

d_gene: .; v_gene: TRBV5-5; abundance: .; j_gene: TRBJ2-7; CDR3aa: CASSLSGQPYEQYF; CDR3nt: TGTGCCAGCAGCTTGTCCGGACAGCCCTACGAGCAGTACTTC
d_gene: .; v_gene: TRBV29-1; abundance: .; j_gene: TRBJ1-1; CDR3aa: CSVEVTGGSEAFF; CDR3nt: TGCAGCGTTGAGGTCACCGGGGGCTCTGAAGCTTTCTTT
d_gene: .; v_gene: TRBV2; abundance: .; j_gene: TRBJ2-7; CDR3aa: CASSQTGTGVLRKQYF; CDR3nt: TGTGCCAGCAGCCAAACAGGCACCGGGGTACTACGAAAGCAGTACTTC
d_gene: TRBD2; v_gene: TRBV29-1; abundance: .; j_gene: TRBJ2-7; CDR3aa: CSAGGTSLYEQYF; CDR3nt: TGCAGCGCCGGGGGGACTAGTCTTTACGAGCAGTACTTC
d_gene: .; v_gene: TRBV3-1; abundance: many; j_gene: TRBJ1-6; CDR3aa: CASGAGTSNSPLHF; CDR3nt: TGTGCCAGTGGCGCAGGGACCTCTAATTCACCCCTCCACTTT
d_gene: .; v_gene: TRBV2; abundance: .; j_gene: TRBJ2-5; CDR3aa: CATQAKKETQYF; CDR3nt: TGTGCCACACAGGCAAAGAAAGAGACCCAGTACTTC
d_gene: .; v_gene: TRBV6-5; abundance: many; j_gene: TRBJ2-7; CDR3aa: CASKAGTANYEQYF; CDR3nt: TGTGCCAGCAAAGCCGGGACGGCCAACTACGAGCAGTACTTC
d_gene: TRBD1; v_gene: TRBV6-1; abundance: many; j_gene: TRBJ2-5; CDR3aa: CASTRQGARETQYF; CDR3nt: TGTGCCAGCACGAGACAGGGGGCAAGGGAGACCCAGTACTTC
d_gene: TRBD1; v_gene: TRBV14; abundance: .; j_gene: TRBJ2-5; CDR3aa: CASSPYRGRGETQYF; CDR3nt: TGTGCCAGCAGCCCGTACAGGGGGCGCGGGGAGACCCAGTACTTC
d_gene: .; v_gene: TRBV14; abundance: .; j_gene: TRBJ1-4; CDR3aa: CASSQGKAELFF; CDR3nt: TGTGCCAGCAGCCAAGGGAAGGCGGAACTGTTTTTT
d_gene: TRBD2; v_gene: TRBV4-2; abundance: few; j_gene: TRBJ2-3; CDR3aa: CASSQDTRTSGAGDTQYF; CDR3nt: TGTGCCAGCAGCCAAGATACCCGGACTAGCGGGGCGGGGGATACGCAGTATTTT
d_gene: TRBD1; v_gene: TRBV19; abundance: few; j_gene: TRBJ1-4; CDR3aa: CASRRTGEYEKLFF; CDR3nt: TGTGCCAGTAGGCGGACAGGGGAGTATGAAAAACTGTTTTTT
d_gene: .; v_gene: TRBV10-2; abundance: few; j_gene: TRBJ1-3; CDR3aa: CASSVAVLAGNTIYF; CDR3nt: TGCGCCAGCAGTGTAGCGGTATTGGCAGGAAACACCATATATTTT
d_gene: .; v_gene: TRBV2; abundance: .; j_gene: TRBJ1-5; CDR3aa: CASSEEGTAYQPQHF; CDR3nt: TGTGCCAGCAGTGAAGAAGGGACGGCTTATCAGCCCCAGCATTTT
d_gene: TRBD1; v_gene: TRBV20-1; abundance: .; j_gene: TRBJ2-7; CDR3aa: CSASYTDRAYFHYEQYF; CDR3nt: TGCAGTGCTAGCTACACTGACAGGGCCTACTTTCACTACGAGCAGTACTTC
d_gene: TRBD2; v_gene: TRBV14; abundance: .; j_gene: TRBJ2-2; CDR3aa: CASSPRLAANTGELFF; CDR3nt: TGTGCCAGCAGCCCCCGACTAGCAGCGAACACCGGGGAGCTGTTTTTT
d_gene: .; v_gene: TRBV9; abundance: .; j_gene: TRBJ2-3; CDR3aa: CASSLGKTSTDTQYF; CDR3nt: TGTGCCAGCAGCCTTGGGAAGACTAGCACAGATACGCAGTATTTT
d_gene: TRBD2; v_gene: TRBV12-3/TRBV12-4; abundance: .; j_gene: TRBJ2-1; CDR3aa: CASSKASGVQFF; CDR3nt: TGTGCCAGCTCGAAGGCGAGCGGGGTGCAGTTCTTC
d_gene: .; v_gene: TRBV13; abundance: many; j_gene: TRBJ2-7; CDR3aa: CASSLNYEQYF; CDR3nt: TGTGCCAGCAGCTTGAACTACGAGCAGTACTTC
d_gene: .; v_gene: TRBV12-3/TRBV12-4; abundance: .; j_gene: TRBJ2-7; CDR3aa: CASTLQGTYEQYF; CDR3nt: TGTGCCAGCACCTTACAGGGCACCTACGAGCAGTACTTC
d_gene: .; v_gene: TRBV9; abundance: .; j_gene: TRBJ2-2; CDR3aa: CASTLRGDTGELFF; CDR3nt: TGTGCCAGCACCCTGAGAGGGGACACCGGGGAGCTGTTTTTT
d_gene: .; v_gene: TRBV5-6; abundance: .; j_gene: TRBJ1-2; CDR3aa: CASSLPTPGPRDYGYTF; CDR3nt: TGTGCCAGCAGCCTACCAACCCCAGGGCCCAGGGACTATGGCTACACCTTC
d_gene: .; v_gene: TRBV12-3/TRBV12-4; abundance: .; j_gene: TRBJ1-1; CDR3aa: CASSTHRLNPRDALSWAFF; CDR3nt: TGTGCCAGCAGCACCCATAGACTAAACCCACGGGACGCCCTAAGCTGGGCTTTCTTT
d_gene: TRBD2; v_gene: TRBV5-1; abundance: many; j_gene: TRBJ2-3; CDR3aa: CASGLGTDTQYF; CDR3nt: TGCGCCAGCGGACTAGGCACAGATACGCAGTATTTT
d_gene: .; v_gene: TRBV5-1; abundance: few; j_gene: TRBJ2-4; CDR3aa: CASSSDTGGPIKNIQYF; CDR3nt: TGCGCCAGCAGCTCTGATACAGGTGGCCCCATCAAAAACATTCAGTACTTC
d_gene: .; v_gene: TRBV28; abundance: few; j_gene: TRBJ2-7; CDR3aa: CASSLVGAVRYF; CDR3nt: TGTGCCAGCAGTTTGGTCGGGGCGGTGAGGTACTTC
d_gene: .; v_gene: TRBV9; abundance: .; j_gene: TRBJ2-2; CDR3aa: CASSPRGELFF; CDR3nt: TGTGCCAGCAGCCCCAGGGGGGAGCTGTTTTTT
d_gene: TRBD1; v_gene: TRBV5-4; abundance: many; j_gene: TRBJ2-5; CDR3aa: CASSPTQDRSGETQYF; CDR3nt: TGTGCCAGCAGCCCAACCCAGGACAGGTCGGGGGAGACCCAGTACTTC
d_gene: .; v_gene: TRBV5-4; abundance: .; j_gene: TRBJ2-7; CDR3aa: CASSPGASSYEQYF; CDR3nt: TGTGCCAGCAGCCCAGGCGCCAGCTCCTACGAGCAGTACTTC
d_gene: .; v_gene: TRBV19; abundance: few; j_gene: TRBJ2-2; CDR3aa: CASTYRGGGRGTGGLFF; CDR3nt: TGTGCCAGTACTTACCGAGGAGGGGGCCGGGGGACCGGGGGGCTGTTTTTT
d_gene: .; v_gene: TRBV29-1; abundance: once; j_gene: TRBJ1-2; CDR3aa: CSVEDLQVMGGYTF; CDR3nt: TGCAGCGTTGAAGATCTTCAGGTCATGGGGGGCTACACCTTC
d_gene: .; v_gene: TRBV10-1; abundance: medium-sized; j_gene: TRBJ1-5; CDR3aa: CASSMDSNQPQHF; CDR3nt: TGCGCCAGCAGTATGGATAGCAATCAGCCCCAGCATTTT
d_gene: .; v_gene: TRBV2; abundance: .; j_gene: TRBJ2-1; CDR3aa: CASSELVTVIFREFF; CDR3nt: TGTGCCAGCAGTGAATTGGTTACTGTTATCTTTCGCGAGTTCTTC
d_gene: TRBD1; v_gene: TRBV15; abundance: .; j_gene: TRBJ2-3; CDR3aa: CATSRGDRQGDTHYF; CDR3nt: TGTGCCACCAGCAGAGGTGACAGGCAGGGGGATACGCACTATTTT
d_gene: TRBD2; v_gene: TRBV15; abundance: .; j_gene: TRBJ2-3; CDR3aa: CATSRGESSGGAGDTQYF; CDR3nt: TGTGCCACCAGCAGAGGAGAGTCAAGCGGGGGGGCCGGAGATACGCAGTATTTT
d_gene: .; v_gene: TRBV28; abundance: .; j_gene: TRBJ2-1; CDR3aa: CASSLSLPPEQFF; CDR3nt: TGTGCCAGCAGTTTAAGCCTCCCCCCTGAGCAGTTCTTC
d_gene: .; v_gene: TRBV20-1; abundance: .; j_gene: TRBJ1-6; CDR3aa: CSASTGLGSPLHF; CDR3nt: TGCAGTGCTAGTACGGGACTAGGGTCACCCCTCCACTTT